The 7 T cell receptor beta chains below were found in one sample sequenced in a study of shared clonotypes between healthy human individuals. Using immunoSEQ multiplex PCR, the repertoire was profiled, and TCRdb retains in-frame clones only, with some absent. This table holds about 600,000 clones, 95% to 98% found once. Sequenced input: naive CD4+ T cells sorted from blood. Sample subset: CD45RA+ positively selected. These receptors all come from a woman in her thirties in good health.

Details on this clone: The same CDR3 also results from other DNA sequences found in this sample. The chain uses TRBV30 and TRBJ2-3, with D possibly being TRBD2 (5 bases). The V gene lost 0 bases and the J gene lost 0 bases, with 7 bases spanning the gap. CDR1 is GTSNPN, CDR2 SVGIG, per germline (reference sequence). The CDR3 contains 14 residues. Here the CDR3 reads CAWSVGGSTDTQYF. The CDR3 DNA reads as TGTGCCTGGAGTGTGGGCGGGAGCACAGATACGCAGTATTTT.

The CDR3 spells CASSLGSRFRTDTQYF. CDR3 nucleotides: TGCGCCAGCAGCTTGGGGTCCAGATTTCGCACAGATACGCAGTATTTT. The chain has TRBV5-1 and TRBJ2-3; unclear D gene. CDR1 is SGHRS, CDR2 YFSETQ, per germline. V shed 0 bases and J shed 1 base, with 12 bases lying between them. The CDR3 is 16 amino acids.

The rearrangement links TRBV7-3 to TRBJ2-1; D is undetermined. In germline, CDR1 is SGHTA, CDR2 FQGTGA. Trimming cost V 2 bases and J 4 bases, with 9 bases left between them. This CDR3 region has 14 residues. CDR3 loop: CASSLEIGYNEQFF. The CDR3 DNA reads as TGTGCCAGCAGCTTAGAAATTGGATACAATGAGCAGTTCTTC.

V is TRBV5-1 and J is TRBJ2-1; possible D gene TRBD2, 6 bases. Germline lookup yields CDR1 SGHRS and CDR2 YFSETQ. This CDR3 spans 11 amino acids. Trimming cost V 1 base and J 10 bases, with 6 bases left between them. DNA of the CDR3: TGCGCCAGCAGCTTGCTAGCGGAGCAGTTCTTC. Translated: CASSLLAEQFF.

This chain uses TRBV7-9 with TRBJ2-1; perhaps TRBD2 as D (6 bases). Trimming removed 4 bases from V and 9 bases from J, with 13 bases in between. This CDR3 contains 13 residues. Per the germline V gene, CDR1 is SEHNR and CDR2 is FQNEAQ (reference sequence). This CDR3 is CASSSGLQGEQFF. DNA of the CDR3: TGTGCCAGCAGCTCGGGACTGCAGGGTGAGCAGTTCTTC.

The J gene is TRBJ1-6, the V gene TRBV6-1, with D hard to call. CDR1 MNHNS and CDR2 SASEGT come from the germline V gene. Trimming stripped 7 bases from V and 9 bases from J, with 10 bases between. This CDR3 contains 12 residues. CDR3 bases: TGTGCCAGCACCTACGGGGTTTCACCCCTCCACTTT. Translating gives CASTYGVSPLHF.

The J gene is TRBJ1-1, the V gene TRBV15; D is perhaps TRBD1 (6 bases). Trimming took 3 bases from V and 7 from J, leaving 18 bases between them. There are 15 residues in the CDR3. CDR1 is LNHNV, CDR2 YYDKDF, per germline (reference sequence). CDR3 sequence (DNA): TGTGCCACCAGCAGGGGGGGCGCGCGACGGAATGAAGCTTTCTTT. Translation gives CATSRGGARRNEAFF.